The present entry profiles one T cell receptor (beta chain) with its context. The CDR3 has 15 amino acids. J gave up 1 base and V 2 bases, and 6 bases lay outside the gene matches. The germline V gene has CDR1 SQVTM and CDR2 ANQGSEA. The sample originates from a study of blood T cells in healthy people across ages. The study recruited healthy Caucasian donors from Russia who were aged about 6 to 95. The authors ran a second PCR of 7 to 11 cycles using a sample-barcoded 5' primer and a J-beta primer mix. TCRdb redid the calling of the 5' RACE reads with MiXCR, one entry per CDR3 protein. The data contain about 930,000 distinct CDR3 sequences, 29% of them singletons. This same sample was also taken into another study, of T cells of mothers and their children.

Input material: blood. This clonotype was obtained from a woman between 40 and 50 years old in good health. The rearrangement uses TRBV29-1 and TRBJ1-1; 8 nucleotides line up with TRBD1. This CDR3 is CSVESGGYSNTEAFF. Here the CDR3 DNA reads TGCAGCGTTGAATCAGGGGGCTATTCGAACACTGAAGCTTTCTTT. Filled out from reference TRBV29-1 and TRBJ1-1, the complete variable domain reads SAVISQKPSRDICQRGTSLTIQCQVDSQVTMMFWYRQQPGQSLTLIATANQGSEATYESGFVIDKFPISRPNLTFSTLTVSNMSPEDSSIYLCSVESGGYSNTEAFFGQGTRLTVV.